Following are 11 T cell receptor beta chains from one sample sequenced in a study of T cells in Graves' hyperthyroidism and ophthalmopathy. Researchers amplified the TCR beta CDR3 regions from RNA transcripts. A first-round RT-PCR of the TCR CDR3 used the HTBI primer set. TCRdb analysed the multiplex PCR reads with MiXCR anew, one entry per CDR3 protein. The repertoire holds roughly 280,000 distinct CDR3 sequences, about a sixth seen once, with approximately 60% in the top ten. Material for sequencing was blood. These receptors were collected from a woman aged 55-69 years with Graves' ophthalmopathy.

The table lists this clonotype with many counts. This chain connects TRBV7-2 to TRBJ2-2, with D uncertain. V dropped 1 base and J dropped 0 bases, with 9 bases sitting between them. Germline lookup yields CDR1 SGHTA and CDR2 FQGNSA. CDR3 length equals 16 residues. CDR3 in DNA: TGTGCCAGCAGCTTAGGGCACATAACGAACACCGGGGAGCTGTTTTTT. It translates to CASSLGHITNTGELFF.

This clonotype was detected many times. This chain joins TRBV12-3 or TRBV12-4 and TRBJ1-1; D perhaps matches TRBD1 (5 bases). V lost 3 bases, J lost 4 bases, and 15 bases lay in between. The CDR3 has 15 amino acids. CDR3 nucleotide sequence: TGTGCCAGCAGTTTTGGCGGGGGACCGATCACTGAAGCTTTCTTT. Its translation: CASSFGGGPITEAFF.

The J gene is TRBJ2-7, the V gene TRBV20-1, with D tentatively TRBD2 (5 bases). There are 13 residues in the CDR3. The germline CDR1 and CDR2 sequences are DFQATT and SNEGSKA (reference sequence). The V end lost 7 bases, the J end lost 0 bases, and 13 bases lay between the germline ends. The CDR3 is CSGAGGLSYEQYF. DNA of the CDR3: TGCAGTGGGGCAGGAGGTCTCTCCTACGAGCAGTACTTC.

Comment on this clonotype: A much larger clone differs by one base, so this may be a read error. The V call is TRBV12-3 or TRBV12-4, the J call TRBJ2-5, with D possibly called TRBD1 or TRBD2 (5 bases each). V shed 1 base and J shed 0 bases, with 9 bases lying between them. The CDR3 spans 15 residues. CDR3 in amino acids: CASSLGGMYQETQYF. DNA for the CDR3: TGTGCCAGCAGTTTAGGGGGGATGTACCAAGAGACCCAGTACTTC.

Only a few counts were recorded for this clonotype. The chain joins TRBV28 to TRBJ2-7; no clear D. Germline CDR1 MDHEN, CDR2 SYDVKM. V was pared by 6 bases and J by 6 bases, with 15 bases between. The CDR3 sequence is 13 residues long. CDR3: CASRSHARSEQYF. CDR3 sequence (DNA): TGTGCCAGCAGATCACACGCACGGAGCGAGCAGTACTTC.

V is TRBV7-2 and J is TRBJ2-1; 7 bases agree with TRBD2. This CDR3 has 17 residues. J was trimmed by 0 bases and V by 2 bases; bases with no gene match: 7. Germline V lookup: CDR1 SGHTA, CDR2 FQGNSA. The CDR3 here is CASSLRLAESSYNEQFF. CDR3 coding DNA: TGTGCCAGCAGCTTACGTCTAGCGGAAAGCTCCTACAATGAGCAGTTCTTC.

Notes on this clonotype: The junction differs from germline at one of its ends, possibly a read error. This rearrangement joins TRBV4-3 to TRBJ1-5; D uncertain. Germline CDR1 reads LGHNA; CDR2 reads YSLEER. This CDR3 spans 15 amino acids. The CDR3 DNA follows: TGCGCCAGCAGCCAAGATGCGAGTAGCAGTCAGCCCCAGCATTTT. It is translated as CASSQDASSSQPQHF.

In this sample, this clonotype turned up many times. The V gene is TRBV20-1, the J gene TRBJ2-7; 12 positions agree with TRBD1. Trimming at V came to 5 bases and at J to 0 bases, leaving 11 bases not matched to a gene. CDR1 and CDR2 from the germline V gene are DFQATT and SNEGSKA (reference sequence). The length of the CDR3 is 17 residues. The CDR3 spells CSADGRGQGASSYEQYF. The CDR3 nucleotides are TGCAGTGCTGACGGTAGGGGACAGGGGGCTTCCTCCTACGAGCAGTACTTC.

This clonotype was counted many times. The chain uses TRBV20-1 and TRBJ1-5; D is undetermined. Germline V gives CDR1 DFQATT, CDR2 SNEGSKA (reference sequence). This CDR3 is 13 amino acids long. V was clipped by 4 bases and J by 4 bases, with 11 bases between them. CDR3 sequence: CSATEQRNQPQHF. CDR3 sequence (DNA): TGCAGTGCTACCGAGCAGAGGAATCAGCCCCAGCATTTT.

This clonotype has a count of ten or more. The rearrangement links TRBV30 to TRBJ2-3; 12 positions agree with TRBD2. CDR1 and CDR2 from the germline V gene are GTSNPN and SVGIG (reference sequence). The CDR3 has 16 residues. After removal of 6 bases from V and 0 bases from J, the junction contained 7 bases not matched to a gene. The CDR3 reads CACPRTSGESTDTQYF. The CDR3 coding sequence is TGTGCCTGCCCTAGGACTAGCGGGGAGAGCACAGATACGCAGTATTTT.

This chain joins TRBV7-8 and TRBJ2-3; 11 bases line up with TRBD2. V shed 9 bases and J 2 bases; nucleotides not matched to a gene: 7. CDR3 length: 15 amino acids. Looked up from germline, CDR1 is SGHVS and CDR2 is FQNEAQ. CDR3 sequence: CASRLAGFDTDTQYF. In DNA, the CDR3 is TGTGCCAGTAGACTAGCGGGGTTCGACACAGATACGCAGTATTTT. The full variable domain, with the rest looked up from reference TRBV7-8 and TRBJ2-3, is GAGVSQSPRYKVAKRGQDVALRCDPISGHVSLFWYQQALGQGPEFLTYFQNEAQLDKSGLPSDRFFAERPEGSVSTLKIQRTQQEDSAVYLCASRLAGFDTDTQYFGPGTRLTVL.